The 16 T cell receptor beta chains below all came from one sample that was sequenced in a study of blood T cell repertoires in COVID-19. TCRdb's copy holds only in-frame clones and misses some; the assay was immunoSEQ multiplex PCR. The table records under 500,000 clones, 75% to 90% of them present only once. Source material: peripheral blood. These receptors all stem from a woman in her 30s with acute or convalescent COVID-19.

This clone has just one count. CDR3 nucleotide sequence: TGTGCCAGCAGTGAAGGGGCAGGGCGTTCTGAAGCTTTCTTT. Protein sequence: CASSEGAGRSEAFF. The J gene is TRBJ1-1, the V gene TRBV6-1, with D perhaps TRBD1 (5 bases). The V end was cut by 1 base, the J end by 6 bases, with 12 bases between. The CDR3 has 14 residues. Germline V CDR1 and CDR2: MNHNS, SASEGT.

This CDR3 reads CASSFDRDSNQPQHF. The CDR3 DNA is TGTGCCAGCAGCTTCGACAGGGACAGCAATCAGCCCCAGCATTTT. The chain employs TRBV7-2 and TRBJ1-5; 7 nucleotides line up with TRBD1. Trimming at V came to 3 bases and at J to 1 base, leaving 3 bases not matched to a gene. This CDR3 has 15 amino acids. Germline V gene sequence: CDR1 SGHTA, CDR2 FQGNSA.

In nucleotides, the CDR3 is TGTGCCAGCAGTTACACGCTAACCCCTGGAGAGACCCAGTACTTC. It is translated as CASSYTLTPGETQYF. The chain is built from TRBV6-5 and TRBJ2-5; D gene ambiguous. This CDR3 region has 15 residues. The germline CDR1 and CDR2 sequences are MNHEY and SVGAGI. V lost 2 bases to trimming and J lost 4 bases, with 14 bases between them.

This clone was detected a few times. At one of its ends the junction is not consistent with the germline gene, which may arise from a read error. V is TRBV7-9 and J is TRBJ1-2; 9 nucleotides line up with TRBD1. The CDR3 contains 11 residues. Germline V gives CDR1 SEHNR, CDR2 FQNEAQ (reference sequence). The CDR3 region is CASSLGQGLSF. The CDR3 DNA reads TGTGCCAGCAGCTTGGGACAGGGTCTCTCCTTC.

This CDR3 reads CASSSDATYRGRYEQYF. CDR3 nucleotide sequence: TGTGCCAGCAGCTCCGACGCAACCTACAGGGGGAGGTACGAGCAGTACTTC. The rearrangement uses TRBV5-4 and TRBJ2-7; 8 nucleotides agree with TRBD1. Germline trimming cut 3 bases from V and 4 bases from J; bases unmatched to any gene: 15. This CDR3 has 17 amino acids. Germline V lookup: CDR1 SGHNT, CDR2 YYREEE (reference sequence).

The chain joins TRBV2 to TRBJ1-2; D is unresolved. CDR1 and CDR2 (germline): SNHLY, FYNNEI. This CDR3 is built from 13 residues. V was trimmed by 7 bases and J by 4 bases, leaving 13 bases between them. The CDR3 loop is CASTSTATYGYTF. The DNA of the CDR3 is TGTGCCAGCACTTCCACAGCAACCTATGGCTACACCTTC.

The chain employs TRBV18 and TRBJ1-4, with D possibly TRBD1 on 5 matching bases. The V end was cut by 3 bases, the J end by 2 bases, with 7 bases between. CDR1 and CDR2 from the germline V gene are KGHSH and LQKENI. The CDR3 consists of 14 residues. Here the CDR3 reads CASSPGGTNEKLFF. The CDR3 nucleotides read TGTGCCAGCTCACCGGGGGGGACTAATGAAAAACTGTTTTTT.

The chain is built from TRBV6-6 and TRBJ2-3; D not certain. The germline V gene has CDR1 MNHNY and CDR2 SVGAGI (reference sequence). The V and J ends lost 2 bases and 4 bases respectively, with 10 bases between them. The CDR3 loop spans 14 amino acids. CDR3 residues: CASSYGFGSDTQYF. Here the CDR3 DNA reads TGTGCCAGCAGTTACGGATTCGGGTCAGATACGCAGTATTTT.

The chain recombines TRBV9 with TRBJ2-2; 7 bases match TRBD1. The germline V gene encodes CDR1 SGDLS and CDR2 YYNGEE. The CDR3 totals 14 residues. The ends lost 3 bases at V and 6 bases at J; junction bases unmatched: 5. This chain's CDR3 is CASSEGQYAGELFF. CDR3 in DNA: TGTGCCAGCAGCGAGGGACAGTACGCCGGGGAGCTGTTTTTT.

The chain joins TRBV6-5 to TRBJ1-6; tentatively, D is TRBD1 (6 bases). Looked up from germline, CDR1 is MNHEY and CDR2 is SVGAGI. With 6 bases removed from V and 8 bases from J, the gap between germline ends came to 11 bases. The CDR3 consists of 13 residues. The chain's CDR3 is CASRTQGYSPLHF. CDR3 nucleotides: TGTGCCAGCAGGACTCAGGGGTATTCACCCCTCCACTTT.

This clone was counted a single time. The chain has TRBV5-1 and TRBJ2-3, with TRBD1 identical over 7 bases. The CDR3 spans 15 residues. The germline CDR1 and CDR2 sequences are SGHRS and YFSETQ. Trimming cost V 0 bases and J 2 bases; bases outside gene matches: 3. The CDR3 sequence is CASSLGTGDTDTQYF. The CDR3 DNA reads TGCGCCAGCAGCTTGGGGACAGGAGACACAGATACGCAGTATTTT.

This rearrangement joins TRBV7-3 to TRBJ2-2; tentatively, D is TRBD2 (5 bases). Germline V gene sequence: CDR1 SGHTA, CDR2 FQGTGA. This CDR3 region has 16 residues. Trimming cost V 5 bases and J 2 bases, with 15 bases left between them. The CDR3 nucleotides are TGTGCCAGCAGCCCCAAGGTGGCGGGCAACACCGGGGAGCTGTTTTTT. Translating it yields CASSPKVAGNTGELFF. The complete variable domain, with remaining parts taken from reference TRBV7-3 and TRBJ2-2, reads GAGVSQTPSNKVTEKGKYVELRCDPISGHTALYWYRQSLGQGPEFLIYFQGTGAADDSGLPNDRFFAVRPEGSVSTLKIQRTERGDSAVYLCASSPKVAGNTGELFFGEGSRLTVL.

CDR3 sequence: CASSGETDSYEQYF. CDR3 in DNA: TGTGCCAGCAGCGGAGAGACCGACAGCTACGAGCAGTACTTC. This chain connects TRBV7-8 to TRBJ2-7; tentatively, D is TRBD1 (5 bases). Germline CDR1 is SGHVS and CDR2 is FQNEAQ. The V gene lost 5 bases and the J gene lost 3 bases, with 14 bases spanning the gap. The CDR3 has 14 residues.

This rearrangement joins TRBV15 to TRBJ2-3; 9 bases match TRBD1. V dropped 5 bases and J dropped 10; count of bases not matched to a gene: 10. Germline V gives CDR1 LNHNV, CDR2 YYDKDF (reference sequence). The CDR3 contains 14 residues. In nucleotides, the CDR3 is TGTGCCACCAGCCCTAAGAACAGGGGGCGATCGCAGTATTTT. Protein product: CATSPKNRGRSQYF.

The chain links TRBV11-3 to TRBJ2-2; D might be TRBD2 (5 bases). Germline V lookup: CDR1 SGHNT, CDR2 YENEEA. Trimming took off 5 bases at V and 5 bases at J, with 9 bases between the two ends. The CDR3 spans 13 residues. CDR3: CASSHRGTGELFF. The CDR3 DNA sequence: TGTGCCAGCAGCCATCGGGGTACCGGGGAGCTGTTTTTT. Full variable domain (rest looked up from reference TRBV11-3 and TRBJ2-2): EAGVVQSPRYKIIEKKQPVAFWCNPISGHNTLYWYLQNLGQGPELLIRYENEEAVDDSQLPKDRFSAERLKGVDSTLKIQPAELGDSAVYLCASSHRGTGELFFGEGSRLTVL.

This CDR3 is CASRLGGTGANVLTF. CDR3 nucleotides: TGTGCCAGCAGGCTGGGGGGAACTGGGGCCAACGTCCTGACTTTC. The chain combines TRBV6-5 with TRBJ2-6, with D perhaps TRBD2 (6 bases). The CDR3 has 15 amino acids. Germline V gene sequence: CDR1 MNHEY, CDR2 SVGAGI. V gave up 6 bases and J gave up 2 bases, with 11 bases separating them.